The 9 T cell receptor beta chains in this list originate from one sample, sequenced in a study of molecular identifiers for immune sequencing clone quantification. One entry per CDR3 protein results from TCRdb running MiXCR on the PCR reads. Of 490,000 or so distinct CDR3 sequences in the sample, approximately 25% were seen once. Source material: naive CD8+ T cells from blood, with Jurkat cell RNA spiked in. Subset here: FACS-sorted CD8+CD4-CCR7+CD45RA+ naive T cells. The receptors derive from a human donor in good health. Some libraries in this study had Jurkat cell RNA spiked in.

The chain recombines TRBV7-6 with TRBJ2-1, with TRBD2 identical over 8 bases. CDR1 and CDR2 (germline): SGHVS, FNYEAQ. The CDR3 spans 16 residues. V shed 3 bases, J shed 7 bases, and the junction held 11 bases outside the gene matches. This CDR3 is CASSLPVERELNEQFF. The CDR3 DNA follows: TGTGCCAGCAGCTTGCCGGTGGAGCGGGAGTTAAATGAGCAGTTCTTC.

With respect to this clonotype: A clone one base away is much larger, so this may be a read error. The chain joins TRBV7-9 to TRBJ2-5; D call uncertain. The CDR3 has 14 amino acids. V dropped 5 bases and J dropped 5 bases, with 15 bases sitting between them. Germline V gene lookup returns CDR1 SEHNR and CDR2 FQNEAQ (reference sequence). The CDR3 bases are TGTGCCAGCAGCACGCCAACCCCGGAGGAGACCCAGTACTTC. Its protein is CASSTPTPEETQYF.

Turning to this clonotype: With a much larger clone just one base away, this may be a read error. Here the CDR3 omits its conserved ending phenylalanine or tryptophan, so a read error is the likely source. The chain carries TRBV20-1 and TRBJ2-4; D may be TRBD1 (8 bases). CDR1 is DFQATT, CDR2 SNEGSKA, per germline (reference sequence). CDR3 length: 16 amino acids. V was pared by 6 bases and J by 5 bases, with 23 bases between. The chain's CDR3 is CSASKTGDYLQNIQYL. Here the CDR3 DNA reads TGCAGTGCCTCTAAGACAGGGGACTACCTTCAAAACATTCAGTACTTA.

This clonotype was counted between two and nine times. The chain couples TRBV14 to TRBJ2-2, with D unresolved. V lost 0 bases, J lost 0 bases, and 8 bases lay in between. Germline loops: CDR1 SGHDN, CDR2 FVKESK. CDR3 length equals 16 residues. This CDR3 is CASSQEGNPNTGELFF. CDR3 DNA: TGTGCCAGCAGCCAAGAGGGGAATCCGAACACCGGGGAGCTGTTTTTT.

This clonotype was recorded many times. As DNA, the CDR3 is TGCGCCAGCAGCCAATACAGGGGGCCCGGCTACGAGCAGTACTTC. Its protein product is CASSQYRGPGYEQYF. This chain connects TRBV4-3 to TRBJ2-7; 9 nucleotides agree with TRBD1. The CDR3 consists of 15 residues. The germline gives CDR1 LGHNA, CDR2 YSLEER. V lost 2 bases and J lost 3; bases outside the gene matches: 5.

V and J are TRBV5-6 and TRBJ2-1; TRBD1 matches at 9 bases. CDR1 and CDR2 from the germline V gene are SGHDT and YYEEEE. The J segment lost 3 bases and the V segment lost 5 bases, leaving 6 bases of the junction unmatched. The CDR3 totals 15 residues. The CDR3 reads CASRPGGQGYNEQFF. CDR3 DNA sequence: TGTGCCAGCAGGCCGGGGGGACAGGGCTACAATGAGCAGTTCTTC.

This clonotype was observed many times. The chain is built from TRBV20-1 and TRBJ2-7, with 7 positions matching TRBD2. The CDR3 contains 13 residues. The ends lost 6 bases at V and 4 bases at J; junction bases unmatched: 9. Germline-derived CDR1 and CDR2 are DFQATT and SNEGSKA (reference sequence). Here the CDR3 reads CSASVGGRYEQYF. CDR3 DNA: TGCAGTGCCTCAGTCGGGGGGAGGTACGAGCAGTACTTC.

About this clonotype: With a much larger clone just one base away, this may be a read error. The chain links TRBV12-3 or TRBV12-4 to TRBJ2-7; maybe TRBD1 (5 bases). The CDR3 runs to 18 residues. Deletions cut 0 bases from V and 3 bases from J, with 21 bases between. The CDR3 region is CASSLAVPPEGADYEQYF. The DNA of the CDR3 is TGTGCCAGCAGTTTAGCGGTCCCGCCCGAAGGGGCTGACTACGAGCAGTACTTC.

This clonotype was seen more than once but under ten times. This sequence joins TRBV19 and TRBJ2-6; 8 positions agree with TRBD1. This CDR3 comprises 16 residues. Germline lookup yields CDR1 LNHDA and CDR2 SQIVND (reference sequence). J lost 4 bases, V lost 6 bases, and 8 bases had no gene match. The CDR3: CASRDRAVIGANVLTF. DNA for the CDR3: TGTGCCAGTAGGGACAGGGCGGTCATCGGGGCCAACGTCCTGACTTTC.